The 3 T cell receptor beta chains presented below share a single source sample, sequenced in a study of T cell responses to AZD1222 COVID-19 vaccine (dated by TCRdb to the early 2020s). Receptor libraries were prepared by the immunoSEQ multiplex PCR assay. The clones in this table, taken by TCRdb from immuneACCESS, are in-frame only. Not every clone is retained; where verified, under half of the shortfall comes from an unresolved V gene, and the cause of the rest is unknown. In this sample the table shows a few hundred thousand clones, 90% to 95% of which occur a single time. Together, the top ten hold 0.55% of the sample. The time point label of this sample denotes: baseline before first vaccination. The input for sequencing was peripheral blood, taken on day 0 of AZD1222 vaccination. These receptors all stem from an adult in good health.

V usage is TRBV2 and J usage is TRBJ1-2, with D perhaps TRBD1 (6 bases). This CDR3 spans 14 amino acids. Germline V CDR1 and CDR2: SNHLY, FYNNEI. The V and J ends lost 7 bases and 4 bases respectively, with 16 bases between them. The CDR3 nucleotides read TGTGCCAGCACTACACAGGGCCGGCGCTATGGCTACACCTTC. It translates to CASTTQGRRYGYTF.

V usage is TRBV30 and J usage is TRBJ1-6; D uncertain. In germline, CDR1 is GTSNPN, CDR2 SVGIG (reference sequence). This CDR3 contains 14 residues. V was cut by 3 bases and J by 0 bases, with 6 bases left in between. The CDR3 reads CAWRLPSYNSPLHF. DNA for the CDR3: TGTGCCTGGAGGCTGCCCTCCTATAATTCACCCCTCCACTTT.

The chain has TRBV24-1 and TRBJ1-2, with 8 bases fitting TRBD1. Looked up from germline, CDR1 is KGHDR and CDR2 is SFDVKD. This CDR3 comprises 15 residues. After removal of 4 bases from V and 8 bases from J, the junction contained 11 bases not matched to a gene. The CDR3 region is CATSDTDRGPRGYTF. The DNA of the CDR3 is TGTGCCACCAGTGACACCGACAGGGGCCCCAGGGGCTACACCTTC.